The 14 T cell receptor beta chains presented below share a single source sample, sequenced in a study of T cells and copy number aberrations in small-cell lung cancer. The repertoire was sequenced with immunoSEQ multiplex PCR; TCRdb's copy has only in-frame clones and lacks some. The table lists around 2,000 clones, 82% of them singletons. Sequencing was carried out using normal tissue next to the tumor. Receptors were obtained from a man aged 50 to 60 with small cell lung cancer.

The rearrangement links TRBV7-8 to TRBJ2-2, with D perhaps matching TRBD2 (6 bases). Germline assignment: CDR1 SGHVS and CDR2 FQNEAQ. V gave up 5 bases and J gave up 3 bases, with 19 bases separating them. The CDR3 runs 17 residues. The CDR3 protein is CASSPRREGGYTGELFF. The CDR3 DNA is TGTGCCAGCAGCCCACGCCGAGAGGGAGGATACACCGGGGAGCTGTTTTTT.

This clone was found a few times. V and J are TRBV28 and TRBJ2-1; the match to TRBD1 covers 8 bases. The CDR3 is 16 residues long. Germline CDR1 MDHEN, CDR2 SYDVKM. J was trimmed by 2 bases and V by 5 bases; bases with no gene match: 8. The CDR3 loop reads CASSPGQGGPYNEQFF. The CDR3 region has the DNA TGTGCCAGCAGTCCCGGACAGGGTGGGCCCTACAATGAGCAGTTCTTC.

Here the CDR3 reads CASSQDGQQGQPQHF. The CDR3 DNA sequence: TGTGCCAGCAGCCAGGACGGACAGCAAGGTCAGCCCCAGCATTTT. The V gene is TRBV4-2, the J gene TRBJ1-5; D perhaps matches TRBD1 (6 bases). CDR3 size: 15 residues. The germline V and J ends were trimmed by 3 bases and 6 bases, with 15 bases remaining between them. Germline V lookup: CDR1 LGHNA, CDR2 YNFKEQ.

The rearrangement uses TRBV6-5 and TRBJ1-1; D is unclear. Between the trimmed V and J ends, which lost 4 bases and 2 bases, there was a span of 11 bases. Germline CDR1 reads MNHEY; CDR2 reads SVGAGI. The CDR3 is 14 residues long. The CDR3 DNA is TGTGCCAGCAGTTCCCCCCCTGGAAACACTGAAGCTTTCTTT. Translated, it gives CASSSPPGNTEAFF.

The rearrangement links TRBV9 to TRBJ2-3, with TRBD2 identical over 9 bases. J lost 1 base, V lost 3 bases, and 12 bases had no gene match. The CDR3 consists of 18 residues. In germline, CDR1 is SGDLS, CDR2 YYNGEE. The CDR3 DNA reads as TGTGCCAGCAGCGCGGACATCGCGGGAGGGCCTCGCACAGATACGCAGTATTTT. As protein: CASSADIAGGPRTDTQYF.

CDR3 bases: TGTGCCAGCAGCCGGGACGTTACTAACTATGGCTACACCTTC. Encoded protein: CASSRDVTNYGYTF. V gene TRBV28 combines with J gene TRBJ1-2; the D gene is possibly TRBD1 (5 bases). V was pared by 6 bases and J by 0 bases, with 11 bases between. Germline assignment: CDR1 MDHEN and CDR2 SYDVKM. The CDR3 has 14 residues.

The chain has TRBV5-4 and TRBJ1-1; the match to TRBD1 covers 7 bases. Germline V gene lookup returns CDR1 SGHNT and CDR2 YYREEE (reference sequence). The CDR3 sequence is 15 residues long. With 4 bases clipped from V and 7 bases from J, the junction kept 13 bases outside the gene matches. For the CDR3, the DNA is TGTGCCAGCAGCCTTGCCCGGACAGGCGGATTTGAAGCTTTCTTT. Translated: CASSLARTGGFEAFF.

The CDR3 DNA reads as TGTGCCAGCAGCCTCGACCCGTCCGAGCAGTACTTC. It translates to CASSLDPSEQYF. The gene calls are TRBV7-2 and TRBJ2-7; D remains unclear. V lost 5 bases and J lost 6, with 11 bases in between. CDR3 length: 12 residues. CDR1 and CDR2 (germline): SGHTA, FQGNSA.

This clone occurred a few times. The chain uses TRBV6-6 and TRBJ1-1; 7 nucleotides line up with TRBD1. CDR3 size: 14 residues. V trimming: 6 bases; J trimming: 0 bases; junction bases outside the gene matches: 4. The V gene's germline CDR1 is MNHNY and CDR2 SVGAGI (reference sequence). The CDR3 DNA follows: TGTGCCAGCAGCCAACAGGGGATGAACACTGAAGCTTTCTTT. Translation gives CASSQQGMNTEAFF.

V gene TRBV2 combines with J gene TRBJ2-2; D possibly uses TRBD1 or TRBD2 (5 bases each). This CDR3 has 16 residues. Germline V gives CDR1 SNHLY, CDR2 FYNNEI. Trimming cost V 5 bases and J 1 base, with 14 bases left between them. CDR3 DNA: TGTGCCAGCAGTACCCCCCGGGACGGGAACACCGGGGAGCTGTTTTTT. Amino acid sequence: CASSTPRDGNTGELFF.

V is TRBV14 and J is TRBJ2-2; TRBD2 might be the D (5 bases). This CDR3 contains 15 residues. Looked up from germline, CDR1 is SGHDN and CDR2 is FVKESK. The ends were cut back, 2 bases at V and 1 base at J, with 8 bases in the middle. The CDR3 sequence is CASSQPGWNTGELFF. DNA of the CDR3: TGTGCCAGCAGCCAACCGGGGTGGAACACCGGGGAGCTGTTTTTT. The full variable domain, completed using reference TRBV14 and TRBJ2-2, is EAGVTQFPSHSVIEKGQTVTLRCDPISGHDNLYWYRRVMGKEIKFLLHFVKESKQDESGMPNNRFLAERTGGTYSTLKVQPAELEDSGVYFCASSQPGWNTGELFFGEGSRLTVL.

The table lists this clone with a count of one. V is TRBV28 and J is TRBJ2-1, with D tentatively TRBD1 or TRBD2 (5 bases each). With 4 bases removed from V and 5 bases from J, the gap between germline ends came to 12 bases. The CDR3 loop spans 14 amino acids. Per germline, CDR1 MDHEN and CDR2 SYDVKM. The CDR3 sequence is CASSSGLADNEQFF. The DNA for the CDR3 is TGTGCCAGCAGTTCAGGGCTAGCCGACAATGAGCAGTTCTTC.

This clone was recorded a few times. The chain links TRBV2 to TRBJ2-7; 7 bases are a match to TRBD1. J lost 5 bases, V lost 4 bases, and 5 bases had no gene match. The CDR3 runs to 13 residues. Germline V CDR1 and CDR2: SNHLY, FYNNEI. CDR3 region: CASSASTGDEQYF. CDR3 nucleotides: TGTGCCAGCAGTGCTTCAACAGGGGACGAGCAGTACTTC.

The chain combines TRBV7-8 with TRBJ2-7, with unresolved D. This CDR3 has 13 amino acids. Trimming stripped 0 bases from V and 4 bases from J, with 7 bases between. CDR1 is SGHVS and CDR2 is FQNEAQ in the germline V gene. The CDR3 coding sequence is TGTGCCAGCAGCTTAGCGGGATCGTACGAGCAGTACTTC. It codes for CASSLAGSYEQYF.